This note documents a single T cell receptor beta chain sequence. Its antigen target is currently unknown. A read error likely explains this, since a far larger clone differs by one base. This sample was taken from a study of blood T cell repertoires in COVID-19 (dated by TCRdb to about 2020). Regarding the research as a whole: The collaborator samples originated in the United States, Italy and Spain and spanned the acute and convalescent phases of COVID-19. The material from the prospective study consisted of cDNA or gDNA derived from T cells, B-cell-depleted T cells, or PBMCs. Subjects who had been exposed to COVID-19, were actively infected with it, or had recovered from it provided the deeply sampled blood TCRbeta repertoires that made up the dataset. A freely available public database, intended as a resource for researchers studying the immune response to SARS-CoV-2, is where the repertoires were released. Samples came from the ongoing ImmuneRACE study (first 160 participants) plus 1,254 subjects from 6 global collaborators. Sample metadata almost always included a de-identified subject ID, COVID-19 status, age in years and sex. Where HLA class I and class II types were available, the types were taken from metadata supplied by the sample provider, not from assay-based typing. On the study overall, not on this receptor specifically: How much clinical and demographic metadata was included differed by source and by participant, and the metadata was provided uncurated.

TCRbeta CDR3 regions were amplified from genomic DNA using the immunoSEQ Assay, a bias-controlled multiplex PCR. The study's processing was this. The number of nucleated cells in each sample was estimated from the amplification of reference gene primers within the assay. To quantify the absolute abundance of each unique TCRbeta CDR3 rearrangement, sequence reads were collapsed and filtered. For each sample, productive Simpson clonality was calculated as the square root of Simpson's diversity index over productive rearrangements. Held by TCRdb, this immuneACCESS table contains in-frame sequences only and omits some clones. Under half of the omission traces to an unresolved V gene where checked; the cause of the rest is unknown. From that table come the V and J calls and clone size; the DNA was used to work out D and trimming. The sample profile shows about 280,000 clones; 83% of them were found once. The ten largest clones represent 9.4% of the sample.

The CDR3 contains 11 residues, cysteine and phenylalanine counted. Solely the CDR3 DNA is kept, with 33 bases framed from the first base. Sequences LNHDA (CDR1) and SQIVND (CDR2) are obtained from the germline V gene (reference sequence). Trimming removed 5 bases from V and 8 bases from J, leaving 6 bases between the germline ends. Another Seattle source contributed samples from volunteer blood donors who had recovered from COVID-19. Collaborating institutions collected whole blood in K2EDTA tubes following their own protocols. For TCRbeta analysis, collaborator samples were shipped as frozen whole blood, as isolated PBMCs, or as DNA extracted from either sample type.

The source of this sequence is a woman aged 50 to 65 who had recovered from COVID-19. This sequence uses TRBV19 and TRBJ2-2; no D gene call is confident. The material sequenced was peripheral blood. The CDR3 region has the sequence CASSPSGELFF. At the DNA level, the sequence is TGTGCCAGTAGTCCCTCGGGGGAGCTGTTTTTT.